A selection of T cell receptor beta chains follows, all from one sample in a study of vaccination effects on CD4 cells after COVID-19. The antigens of these receptors remain unknown. Repertoires were generated with immunoSEQ multiplex PCR, while TCRdb's copy carries only in-frame clones and drops some. The repertoire holds roughly 30,000 clones, with 70% to 85% as singletons. The material sequenced was CD4+ T cells from PBMCs cultured with a peptide pool, taken before COVID-19 vaccination. These receptors were taken from a human donor who had a prior SARS-CoV-2 infection. The CDR3 runs from the conserved cysteine through the conserved F or W. The D gene is left open where the match is weak. Size is omitted from some rows. Given values are once, few, many or a class for expanded clones.

>TRBJ1-2|TRBD1|NA|TRBV6-5
TGTGCCAGCAGAACAGGGGGTACCAACTATGGCTACACCTTC
CASRTGGTNYGYTF
>TRBJ2-7|NA|NA|TRBV11-2
TGTGCCAGCAGCGGAGGTGTGAGGTCCTACGAGCAGTACTTC
CASSGGVRSYEQYF
>TRBJ2-5|NA|NA|TRBV6-2/TRBV6-3
TGTGCCAGCAGCTCAATTGGGGAGACCCAGTACTTC
CASSSIGETQYF
>TRBJ1-1|TRBD1|NA|TRBV5-4
TGTGCCAGCAGCTTATACGACAGGGGGAACACTGAAGCTTTCTTT
CASSLYDRGNTEAFF
>TRBJ2-2|TRBD1|NA|TRBV11-3
TGTGCCAGCAGCGCCGGGACAGGGGATACCGGGGAGCTGTTTTTT
CASSAGTGDTGELFF
>TRBJ2-5|NA|NA|TRBV11-3
TGTGCCAGCAGTGTGGGTATAGGAGAGACCCAGTACTTC
CASSVGIGETQYF
>TRBJ2-7|NA|few|TRBV7-3
TGTGCCAGCAGCCCCACCCCCGGGGACTCCTACGAGCAGTACTTC
CASSPTPGDSYEQYF
>TRBJ2-5|NA|NA|TRBV24-1
TGTGCCACCAGTGATCTGGGGACCGGGCAAGAGACCCAGTACTTC
CATSDLGTGQETQYF
>TRBJ2-3|TRBD2|once|TRBV9
TGTGCCAGCAGTATAGCCGGGACTAGCTGGAAGGATACGCAGTATTTT
CASSIAGTSWKDTQYF
>TRBJ1-3|NA|NA|TRBV5-6
TGTGCCAGCAGCTTTACACAGGGAAACACCATATATTTT
CASSFTQGNTIYF
>TRBJ2-5|TRBD1|NA|TRBV5-1
TGCGCCAGCAGCAGGGACAGGGGAGAGACCCAGTACTTC
CASSRDRGETQYF
>TRBJ1-2|NA|NA|TRBV7-2
TGTGCCAGCAGCAAATTCATGGGGGGTTTGTCGGATGGCTACACCTTC
CASSKFMGGLSDGYTF
>TRBJ2-1|TRBD2|NA|TRBV13
TGTGCCAGCGGCCAAGGACTAGCGGGACATGAGCAGTTCTTC
CASGQGLAGHEQFF
>TRBJ2-3|TRBD2|NA|TRBV7-9
TGTGCCAGCAGCTTAGGGTTAAAAGCGGGGGGGCGATGGTATACGCAGTATTTT
CASSLGLKAGGRWYTQYF
>TRBJ1-2|TRBD1|NA|TRBV18
TGTGCCAGCTCACCGTACACACGGGGACAGGGTGATCGTGGCTACACCTTC
CASSPYTRGQGDRGYTF
>TRBJ2-5|TRBD1|NA|TRBV9
TGTGCCAGCAGCGTAGCTTCCGGCAGGGGGCAGCAAGAGACCCAGTACTTC
CASSVASGRGQQETQYF
>TRBJ2-3|NA|NA|TRBV7-2
TGTGCCAGCAGCTCCCGGGACAAAACAGATACGCAGTATTTT
CASSSRDKTDTQYF
>TRBJ2-7|TRBD1|few|TRBV9
TGTGCCAGCAGCGCCGGGACAGGGTGGCAGTACGAGCAGTACTTC
CASSAGTGWQYEQYF
>TRBJ2-5|TRBD2|NA|TRBV18
TGTGCCAGCTCACCCCGATTGGGACTAGCGGAAGAGACCCAGTACTTC
CASSPRLGLAEETQYF
>TRBJ2-3|TRBD1|few|TRBV27
TGTGCCAGCAGTCCGCCGCCCGGGACAGGTCTATATACGCAGTATTTT
CASSPPPGTGLYTQYF
>TRBJ2-7|NA|few|TRBV27
TGTGCCAGCAGTTTAGGCCCTGACCCAGGATCCGGCTACGAGCAGTACTTC
CASSLGPDPGSGYEQYF
>TRBJ1-5|NA|NA|TRBV15
TGTGCCACCGCCTCGCTCGGCTATAGCAATCAGCCCCAGCATTTT
CATASLGYSNQPQHF
>TRBJ2-5|TRBD2|NA|TRBV12-5
TGTGCTAGTGGTACCGGACTAGCTGAGACCCAGTACTTC
CASGTGLAETQYF
>TRBJ2-3|NA|once|TRBV2
TGTGCCAGCAGTACTGACAAGAACACATATACGCAGTATTTT
CASSTDKNTYTQYF
>TRBJ1-1|NA|NA|TRBV9
TGTGCCAGCAGCGTAGGCGGGGGACACACTGAAGCTTTCTTT
CASSVGGGHTEAFF
>TRBJ2-1|NA|few|TRBV7-9
TGTGCCAGCAGATCCCCCGCTGGGTACAATGAGCAGTTCTTC
CASRSPAGYNEQFF
>TRBJ2-1|NA|once|TRBV4-3
TGCGCCAGCAGCCAAGATCGGGCTAGTGATGAGCAGTTCTTC
CASSQDRASDEQFF
>TRBJ2-1|TRBD2|NA|TRBV3-1/TRBV3-2
TGTGCCAGCAGGGACGGGAGGACCTACAATGAGCAGTTCTTC
CASRDGRTYNEQFF
>TRBJ2-7|TRBD2|NA|TRBV2
TGTGCCGGGGGGGTACGGGACGAGCAGTACTTC
CAGGVRDEQYF
>TRBJ1-4|NA|NA|TRBV9
TGTGCCAGCAGTACGACGGGGAGAGAAAAACTGTTTTTT
CASSTTGREKLFF
>TRBJ2-7|NA|NA|TRBV14
TGTGCCAGCAGCCAATCCCCTGAGACCTACGAGCAGTACTTC
CASSQSPETYEQYF
>TRBJ2-3|TRBD2|NA|TRBV7-9
TGTGCCAGCAGCACCTACTTCCTAGCGGGGAGGGGAGATACGCAGTATTTT
CASSTYFLAGRGDTQYF
>TRBJ2-3|NA|NA|TRBV11-2
TGTGCCAGCAGCATGACGGTAGGGGATAGCACAGATACGCAGTATTTT
CASSMTVGDSTDTQYF
>TRBJ2-3|NA|NA|TRBV27
TGTGCCAGCAGTTTTACTAGCAAGGGAGATACGCAGTATTTT
CASSFTSKGDTQYF
>TRBJ1-2|NA|NA|TRBV10-3
TGTGCCATCAGTGGGCAGGTCAACTATGGCTACACCTTC
CAISGQVNYGYTF
>TRBJ1-6|NA|NA|TRBV4-2
TGTGCCAGCAGCCAGACGGAGCGGGGGCTCGGATCACCCCTCCACTTT
CASSQTERGLGSPLHF
>TRBJ2-7|NA|NA|TRBV19
TGTGCCAGTAGACGTCGGGGGAGTGGAAACGAGCAGTACTTC
CASRRRGSGNEQYF
>TRBJ1-2|TRBD1|NA|TRBV7-2
TGTGCCAGCATTCCGGACAGGGGGCGCGACTATGGCTACACCTTC
CASIPDRGRDYGYTF
>TRBJ1-6|NA|NA|TRBV24-1
TGTGCCACCAGTGAACGGCGGAATTCACCCCTCCACTTT
CATSERRNSPLHF
>TRBJ1-1|TRBD1|NA|TRBV5-4
TGTGCCAGCAGCTTGTTAGGAGGGGGCATGAACACTGAAGCTTTCTTT
CASSLLGGGMNTEAFF